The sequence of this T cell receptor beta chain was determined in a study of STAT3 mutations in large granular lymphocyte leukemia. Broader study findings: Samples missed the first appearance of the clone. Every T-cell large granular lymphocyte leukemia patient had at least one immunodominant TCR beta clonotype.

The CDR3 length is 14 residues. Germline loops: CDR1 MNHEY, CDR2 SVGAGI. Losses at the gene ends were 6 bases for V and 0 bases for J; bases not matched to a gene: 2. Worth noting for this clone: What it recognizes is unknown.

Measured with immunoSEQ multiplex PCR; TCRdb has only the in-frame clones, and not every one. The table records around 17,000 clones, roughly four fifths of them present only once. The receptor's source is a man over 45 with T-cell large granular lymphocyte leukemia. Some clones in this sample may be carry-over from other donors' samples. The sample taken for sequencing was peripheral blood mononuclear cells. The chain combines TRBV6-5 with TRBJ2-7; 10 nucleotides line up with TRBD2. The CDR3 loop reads CASRGLATSYEQYF. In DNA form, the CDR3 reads TGTGCCAGCAGGGGACTAGCGACCTCCTACGAGCAGTACTTC.